This T cell receptor (beta chain) was retrieved from a study of regulatory T cells in long-lasting Graves disease (dated by TCRdb to the early 2020s). Background for the entire study: In the newly diagnosed Graves' disease group, patients had been taking antithyroid drugs for less than 3 months. Persistent Graves' disease patients were compared with newly diagnosed Graves' disease patients by peripheral blood TCR sequencing and RNA sequencing. A total of about 35 samples underwent TCR sequencing, from 13 patients with persistent Graves' disease and 20 or so patients with newly diagnosed Graves' disease. The study took place in China and was registered as a clinical trial. The paper as a whole reports these results and caveats: Persistent disease showed preferential use of TRBV28, TRBJ1-2 and TRBJ2-5, whereas newly diagnosed disease favored TRBV20-1 and TRBJ2-1. The study examined only peripheral blood because the primary lesion, thyroid tissue, could not be accessed. Sequencing and analysis were limited to the TCR beta chain. The authors acknowledged the small sample size as a limitation that may reduce accuracy. Persistent patients shared more public clonotypes among themselves (around 2,800) than newly diagnosed patients did (over 950). Compared with newly diagnosed patients, patients with persistent Graves' disease had lower TCR Shannon entropy and fewer highly expanded clones, which suggests clonal expansion.

Library generation was performed with multiplex PCR. The reads were generated on an Illumina HiSeq 4000. CDR3 regions were amplified by Arm-PCR with iRepertoire HTBI primers to construct TCR beta libraries. Gel purification was performed on PCR products prior to sequencing. The paper's processing steps were these. Gene usage analysis of CDR3 amino acid clonotypes used the approximately 62 TRBV and around 14 TRBJ segments found across samples. Filtered high-quality paired reads were merged into contigs using COPE and FqMerger. Contigs were aligned with BLAST to IMGT TRBV, TRBD and TRBJ reference genes, and CDR3 was defined per IMGT. Any clonotype with a frequency above 0.1% was counted as a highly expanded clone. Repertoire diversity was measured by Shannon entropy, and V-J evenness by the Gini coefficient. A clonotype was considered public if more than one individual shared it. TCRdb reworked the public reads: Q25 trimming with fastp, MiXCR clone assembly, productive beta chains retained. Identical CDR3 protein sequences are pooled into one entry, listed with their most common genes and DNA. The V and J calls reflect TCRdb's pipeline rather than the authors' work. This sample has over 500,000 distinct CDR3 sequences in its table, and roughly 15% of those were observed once. The top ten clonotypes cover 9.5% to 15% of the sample.

With regard to this clonotype: Its target antigen remains unknown. The junction differs from germline at one of its ends, possibly a read error.

In light of the paper, this sample's time point label describes: newly diagnosed GD, antithyroid drugs for less than 3 months. RNA was extracted from PBMCs in TRIzol for both TCR sequencing and RNA sequencing. Graves' disease was diagnosed according to American Thyroid Association guidelines. Recruitment of patients was carried out at an endocrinology department in Xi'an, China. From each patient, around 9.3 milliliters of peripheral blood was collected into an EDTA anticoagulant tube. Ficoll Paque Plus density gradient separation was used to isolate PBMCs, and no further T cell sorting was done. An Agilent 2100 Bioanalyzer and agarose gel were used to check RNA quality, while a NanoDrop 2000 measured RNA concentration. CDR1 and CDR2 were assigned from the germline V gene as MGHRA and YSYEKL. The CDR3 runs 14 residues from the cysteine to the phenylalanine. Only CDR3 DNA is held: 42 bases, read in frame from base 1.

These records were also assigned to another study, of T cells in Graves' hyperthyroidism and ophthalmopathy. As that second study puts it: Graves' hyperthyroidism was defined as stable when no progression to ophthalmopathy occurred over 18 months of follow-up. Hyperthyroidism patients were newly diagnosed, with disease duration under 2 months, and aged 18 to 65 years. Exclusion was applied to patients with uncontrolled infections, other autoimmune diseases, pregnancy or lactation. Clinical symptoms, serum thyroxine and TRAb, thyroid ultrasound, and orbital computed tomography formed the basis for the diagnoses. For the first round of RT-PCR on the TCR CDR3, the HTBI primer set was used together with the Qiagen OneStep RT-PCR kit. Most expanded thyroid clonotypes (frequency above 0.001) were also found in blood, which suggests that blood repertoires may mirror thyroid immune responses. A 13 V-J signature model separated ophthalmopathy from stable hyperthyroidism, with approximately 87% sensitivity and about 81% specificity in cross-validation and 80%/75% in testing. In validation, the model predicted progression to ophthalmopathy with approximately 69% sensitivity and around 72% specificity, a median of about six months before onset. A discovery cohort of fewer than 110 patients, roughly 45 with Graves' ophthalmopathy and roughly 59 with stable Graves' hyperthyroidism, was used to find distinguishing TCR V-J signatures. Prospective prediction of ophthalmopathy was tested in an independent validation cohort consisting of 18 to 20 hyperthyroidism patients and around 16 patients who later progressed to ophthalmopathy. The 100 discovery patients were randomly split 7:3 into training and test sets. The study also compared thyroid tissue and blood T-cell repertoires from more than five Graves' hyperthyroidism patients. After sampling, hyperthyroidism patients received methimazole starting at 30 mg daily, and ophthalmopathy patients received high-dose intravenous methylprednisolone. The libraries were constructed in a second round of multiplex PCR and then size-selected and purified. Paired-end sequencing of the libraries was performed with 100 bp reads on an Illumina HiSeq2000. SOAPnuke was used to process the raw data, throwing out any read that contained adapters or uncalled bases, had a mean Phred below 15, or lacked an exact constant-primer or identifier match. COPE v1.2.5 was used to merge the high-quality paired reads, and each unique nucleotide sequence was defined as a clonotype. Clonotypes were aligned to IMGT TRBV, TRBD and TRBJ reference segments using MiTCR v1.1. The analysis included only V-J combinations with a frequency above 0.0001, which together covered roughly 99% of the repertoires. A TCS score was defined as the ratio of F50 (clonal expansion) to E x V (chaos), with BLOSUM62-based TCRdist applied between CDR3 peptides within each V-J. Welch's t-statistics and random forest reduced 514 V-J features to 10 to 15, which were used in a naive Bayes classifier (R e1071). No statistical method was used to fix the sample size in advance, and group allocation was not hidden from the investigators. TCR Vbeta CDR3 sequencing of some 140 peripheral blood samples (43 ophthalmopathy, roughly 72 hyperthyroidism and some 17 progressor patients) is reported in the paper.

The V and J segments used are TRBV4-1 and TRBJ2-7; perhaps TRBD1 is the D gene, with 5 bases matching. This TCR came from a young man with Graves disease. Donor details come from another sample of the same person, matched by shared clones. The sample was peripheral blood mononuclear cells (PBMCs), taken at new diagnosis, from a patient treated with antithyroid drugs. For the CDR3, the sequence is CASSEEDSSYEQYF. The DNA reads as follows: TGCGCCAGCAGCGAAGAAGACAGCTCCTACGAGCAGTACTTC.